One sample yielded the 12 T cell receptor beta chains listed below, sequenced in a study of blood T cell repertoires in COVID-19. Some clones are missing from TCRdb's copy, which holds only in-frame ones; the method was immunoSEQ multiplex PCR. Of approximately 100,000 clones in the sample, more than 60% are singletons; the top ten hold around a fifth. The sample taken for sequencing was peripheral blood. The receptors come from a man between 70 and 80 years old with active or convalescent COVID-19.

The CDR3 DNA is TGTGCCACAGATAGCGGGAGGTCCAATGAGCAGTTCTTC. Protein: CATDSGRSNEQFF. The gene calls are TRBV24-1 and TRBJ2-1; 10 bases agree with TRBD2. The CDR3 sequence is 13 residues long. V lost 10 bases to trimming and J lost 6 bases; unmatched junction nucleotides: 5. CDR1 and CDR2 from the germline V gene are KGHDR and SFDVKD.

The V call is TRBV5-1, the J call TRBJ2-2, with 8 bases fitting TRBD2. Germline V lookup: CDR1 SGHRS, CDR2 YFSETQ. Trimming took 1 base from V and 6 from J; bases not matched to a gene: 14. This CDR3 region has 18 residues. The CDR3 DNA reads as TGCGCCAGCAGCTTGCTACTAGCGGCCGGAGGGGGGGCCGGGGAGCTGTTTTTT. Amino acids: CASSLLLAAGGGAGELFF. Full variable domain (rest looked up from reference TRBV5-1 and TRBJ2-2): KAGVTQTPRYLIKTRGQQVTLSCSPISGHRSVSWYQQTPGQGLQFLFEYFSETQRNKGNFPGRFSGRQFSNSRSEMNVSTLELGDSALYLCASSLLLAAGGGAGELFFGEGSRLTVL.

This clone appeared a few times. The genes are TRBV10-3 and TRBJ2-3; 10 positions agree with TRBD2. Per the germline V gene, CDR1 is ENHRY and CDR2 is SYGVKD. CDR3 size: 16 residues. V dropped 6 bases and J dropped 0; count of bases not matched to a gene: 6. This CDR3 reads CAISLAGDSSTDTQYF. The CDR3 nucleotides read TGTGCCATCAGCCTAGCGGGAGATTCTAGCACAGATACGCAGTATTTT.

V usage is TRBV3-1 (or the pseudogene TRBV3-2) and J usage is TRBJ2-3; D unresolved. CDR3 length: 17 amino acids. Trimming removed 4 bases at V and 4 bases at J, with 21 bases between. Germline-derived CDR1 and CDR2 are LGHDT and YNNKEL (reference sequence). CDR3 region: CASSLSSWPTKADTQYF. The CDR3 DNA sequence: TGTGCCAGCAGCCTTTCCTCTTGGCCCACTAAGGCAGATACGCAGTATTTT.

This rearrangement joins TRBV19 to TRBJ1-5; TRBD1 might be the D (5 bases). The CDR3 totals 21 residues. The V gene lost 0 bases and the J gene lost 5 bases, with 29 bases spanning the gap. The germline gives CDR1 LNHDA, CDR2 SQIVND (reference sequence). CDR3 in amino acids: CASSIDSRGSSFEGKDQPQHF. CDR3 in DNA: TGTGCCAGTAGTATAGACTCCCGGGGGAGCAGTTTTGAAGGGAAGGATCAGCCCCAGCATTTT.

The chain is built from TRBV6-1 and TRBJ2-4, with TRBD2 matching 7 bases. Germline-derived CDR1 and CDR2 are MNHNS and SASEGT. Unmatched junction bases numbered 10, after V lost 3 bases and J lost 5 bases. The CDR3 has 16 residues. The CDR3 protein is CASSDPGLGAQNIQYF. The DNA of the CDR3 is TGTGCCAGCAGTGACCCTGGACTAGGCGCTCAAAACATTCAGTACTTC.

The chain recombines TRBV6-5 with TRBJ2-3; the D is unclear. This CDR3 has 14 residues. Per the germline V gene, CDR1 is MNHEY and CDR2 is SVGAGI. The V gene lost 2 bases and the J gene lost 4 bases, with 10 bases spanning the gap. Written as DNA, the CDR3 is TGTGCCAGCAGTTACAGAGGCCGCCCAGATACGCAGTATTTT. Protein sequence: CASSYRGRPDTQYF.

The chain carries TRBV29-1 and TRBJ2-7; 9 bases align to TRBD1. Germline CDR1 SQVTM, CDR2 ANQGSEA. V shed 4 bases and J 3 bases; nucleotides not matched to a gene: 7. The CDR3 is 14 residues long. CDR3 sequence: CSVGPGQGHYEQYF. CDR3 nucleotide sequence: TGCAGCGTTGGACCGGGACAGGGTCACTACGAGCAGTACTTC.

The sample holds a few counts of this clone. The chain uses TRBV5-1 and TRBJ2-1; tentative D call: TRBD2 (5 bases). This CDR3 has 14 amino acids. With 0 bases removed from V and 8 bases from J, the gap between germline ends came to 12 bases. Germline V CDR1 and CDR2: SGHRS, YFSETQ. The CDR3 DNA sequence: TGCGCCAGCAGCTTGGGTAGCGCCGAGGATGAGCAGTTCTTC. Protein product: CASSLGSAEDEQFF.

The chain uses TRBV19 and TRBJ2-7; D remains unclear. The CDR3 has 12 residues. Germline loops: CDR1 LNHDA, CDR2 SQIVND (reference sequence). V gave up 6 bases and J gave up 1 base, with 7 bases separating them. CDR3 in amino acids: CASSPGSYEQYF. The CDR3 DNA reads as TGTGCCAGTAGCCCCGGTTCCTACGAGCAGTACTTC. Filled out from reference TRBV19 and TRBJ2-7, the complete variable domain reads DGGITQSPKYLFRKEGQNVTLSCEQNLNHDAMYWYRQDPGQGLRLIYYSQIVNDFQKGDIAEGYSVSREKKESFPLTVTSAQKNPTAFYLCASSPGSYEQYFGPGTRLTVT.

CDR3 nucleotide sequence: TGCAGCGTTGCACAGACTAACTATGGCTACACCTTC. This codes for CSVAQTNYGYTF. The chain uses TRBV29-1 and TRBJ1-2; no firm D call. The CDR3 runs to 12 residues. Looked up from germline, CDR1 is SQVTM and CDR2 is ANQGSEA. The ends were cut back, 4 bases at V and 0 bases at J, with 6 bases in the middle. Combining the CDR3 with reference TRBV29-1 and TRBJ1-2 gives the whole variable domain SAVISQKPSRDICQRGTSLTIQCQVDSQVTMMFWYRQQPGQSLTLIATANQGSEATYESGFVIDKFPISRPNLTFSTLTVSNMSPEDSSIYLCSVAQTNYGYTFGSGTRLTVV.

The table lists this clone with a few counts. The V gene is TRBV7-9, the J gene TRBJ1-2; TRBD1 matches 9 bases. The CDR3 covers 15 residues. With 6 bases clipped from V and 0 bases from J, the junction kept 5 bases outside the gene matches. Looked up from germline, CDR1 is SEHNR and CDR2 is FQNEAQ (reference sequence). CDR3 coding DNA: TGTGCCAGCAGACCAAGGACAGGGGCTAACTATGGCTACACCTTC. Amino acids: CASRPRTGANYGYTF.